This is a list of T cell receptor beta chains from one sample in a study of cytotoxic CD8 clonotypes in ibrutinib-treated CLL. Assay used: immunoSEQ multiplex PCR; TCRdb lists only in-frame clones, some missing. This table has around 26,000 clones, almost 85% appearing once. The sample was PBMCs, taken after 24 months of ibrutinib treatment. The receptors originated from a human donor with chronic lymphocytic leukemia. Each CDR3 is given with its conserved first and last residue. The D gene is left open where the match is weak. Clone size is stated in some rows and not others, as once, few, many or a class when expanded.

size	V	D	J	CDR3	DNA
few	TRBV15	TRBD1	TRBJ1-2	CATSRGTGSHRYGYTF	TGTGCCACCAGCAGAGGGACAGGGAGCCATCGTTATGGCTACACCTTC
NA	TRBV10-3	NA	TRBJ2-7	CAIGTDLANEQYF	TGTGCCATCGGAACAGACCTAGCCAACGAGCAGTACTTC
medium-sized	TRBV5-1	TRBD1	TRBJ1-2	CASSVTGHGYTF	TGCGCCAGCAGCGTGACAGGGCACGGCTACACCTTC
NA	TRBV5-5	NA	TRBJ1-2	CASSLLGSYGYTF	TGTGCCAGCAGCTTGCTGGGGAGCTATGGCTACACCTTC
NA	TRBV21-1	NA	TRBJ2-7	CASSSHGLVFSYEQYF	TGTGCCAGCAGCTCCCACGGGCTAGTATTCTCCTACGAGCAGTACTTC
NA	TRBV5-1	TRBD1	TRBJ1-1	CASSLHRGGTEAFF	TGCGCCAGCAGCTTGCACAGGGGAGGAACTGAAGCTTTCTTT
NA	TRBV7-3	TRBD1	TRBJ2-7	CASSLDRSYEQYF	TGTGCCAGCAGCCTGGACAGGTCCTACGAGCAGTACTTC
NA	TRBV6-5	TRBD1	TRBJ2-3	CASRAGQGDTQYF	TGTGCCAGCAGGGCCGGACAGGGAGATACGCAGTATTTT
NA	TRBV10-3	NA	TRBJ2-7	CAISDEGGSYEQYF	TGTGCCATCAGTGATGAGGGGGGCTCCTACGAGCAGTACTTC
NA	TRBV12-5	NA	TRBJ2-5	CASGFGAGGTQYF	TGTGCTAGTGGTTTCGGGGCAGGTGGGACCCAGTACTTC
NA	TRBV18	NA	TRBJ1-1	CASSPPSGGDTEAFF	TGTGCCAGCTCACCACCCAGCGGGGGCGACACTGAAGCTTTCTTT
once	TRBV7-9	NA	TRBJ2-1	CASSPPQDRSYNEQFF	TGTGCCAGCAGCCCCCCCCAGGACCGCTCCTACAATGAGCAGTTCTTC
NA	TRBV25-1	NA	TRBJ2-5	CASSGRGETQYF	TGTGCCAGCAGTGGGAGGGGAGAGACCCAGTACTTC
NA	TRBV4-1	TRBD2	TRBJ2-7	CASSPGEGYEQYF	TGCGCCAGCAGCCCGGGGGAGGGGTACGAGCAGTACTTC
NA	TRBV7-3	NA	TRBJ2-6	CASSPSSGANVLTF	TGTGCCAGCAGCCCTTCCTCTGGGGCCAACGTCCTGACTTTC
NA	TRBV7-8	NA	TRBJ1-5	CASSLNNQPQHF	TGTGCCAGCAGCTTAAACAATCAGCCCCAGCATTTT
NA	TRBV21-1	NA	TRBJ1-4	CASTLPMDGTTTNEKLFF	TGTGCCAGCACCCTCCCGATGGACGGAACAACAACTAATGAAAAACTGTTTTTT
NA	TRBV11-3	NA	TRBJ2-6	CASSLVVTSSGANVLTF	TGTGCCAGCAGCTTAGTGGTCACTTCCTCTGGGGCCAACGTCCTGACTTTC
NA	TRBV18	NA	TRBJ1-1	CASSPTTVGGVNTEAFF	TGTGCCAGCTCACCGACGACGGTCGGGGGAGTGAACACTGAAGCTTTCTTT
NA	TRBV11-2	NA	TRBJ1-5	CASSRQDRQPQHF	TGTGCCAGCAGCCGCCAGGACCGTCAGCCCCAGCATTTT
once	TRBV5-1	TRBD2	TRBJ2-1	CASSLWAGPTPGLAGGNYNEQFF	TGCGCCAGCAGCTTGTGGGCGGGTCCCACGCCGGGACTAGCGGGGGGAAATTACAATGAGCAGTTCTTC
few	TRBV27	TRBD1	TRBJ2-3	CASRRQGASTDTQYF	TGTGCCAGCAGACGACAGGGGGCTAGCACAGATACGCAGTATTTT
NA	TRBV5-4	TRBD1	TRBJ1-4	CASSPDRGQEKLFF	TGTGCCAGCAGCCCAGACAGGGGCCAGGAAAAACTGTTTTTT
NA	TRBV7-2	TRBD1	TRBJ2-3	CASSFWTGGMHTDTQYF	TGTGCCAGCAGCTTCTGGACAGGGGGCATGCACACAGATACGCAGTATTTT
NA	TRBV7-9	NA	TRBJ2-5	CASSLDFGGQETQYF	TGTGCCAGCAGCTTAGATTTTGGAGGCCAAGAGACCCAGTACTTC
NA	TRBV6-5	TRBD1	TRBJ2-7	CASSYWGQGTEQYF	TGTGCCAGCAGTTACTGGGGACAGGGTACCGAGCAGTACTTC
once	TRBV19	TRBD2	TRBJ2-1	CASNPQGLAHEQFF	TGTGCCAGTAACCCACAGGGACTAGCGCATGAGCAGTTCTTC
few	TRBV5-5	NA	TRBJ1-4	CASSFGVNNEKLFF	TGTGCCAGCAGCTTTGGAGTAAATAATGAAAAACTGTTTTTT
once	TRBV2	NA	TRBJ2-7	CASSDWQGGSYEQYF	TGTGCCAGCAGTGATTGGCAGGGGGGCTCCTACGAGCAGTACTTC
NA	TRBV18	NA	TRBJ1-2	CASSLRDANYGYTF	TGTGCCAGCTCTCTCCGGGATGCTAACTATGGCTACACCTTC
NA	TRBV2	TRBD2	TRBJ2-7	CASKNSGGIYEQYF	TGTGCCAGCAAAAATAGCGGGGGTATCTACGAGCAGTACTTC
NA	TRBV2	NA	TRBJ1-2	CASSEIGRALRGYTF	TGTGCCAGCAGTGAAATCGGCAGGGCTCTTCGTGGCTACACCTTC